This TCR beta chain was sequenced for a study of technical replicates of blood from several donors (dated 2017 in TCRdb). Trimming at the junction amounts to 1 base on V and 0 bases on J, and the germline ends lie 13 bases apart. The germline V gene (reference sequence) yields LNHDA for CDR1 and SQIVND for CDR2. The CDR3 sequence holds 16 residues, the cysteine and phenylalanine included. Of the read, only the CDR3 DNA is kept; its 48 bases are in frame from base 1. In regard to this clone: No cognate antigen has been identified for it. No base quality information exists; no much larger clone differs at one position.

Library creation used the immunoSEQ multiplex PCR assay. This is the immuneACCESS table as TCRdb keeps it, with only in-frame sequences that have V and J called. A part of the clones is gone; compared with another copy, unresolved V genes explain less than half, and the rest is unexplained. The sample records 50,000 to 60,000 clones, about nine tenths of which are singletons. Clones ranked in the top ten supply about 4.3% of the sample. This receptor was taken from a human donor in good health. Some clones in this sample may be carry-over from other donors' samples. Sequenced material: PBMCs. The chain was built from TRBV19 and TRBJ2-7; 6 matching bases give a weak D call of TRBD2. The DNA sequence reads TGTGCCAGTAGTATAGGGGGACTCTCTGGCTCCTACGAGCAGTACTTC. Its protein product is CASSIGGLSGSYEQYF.